This passage covers 21 T cell receptor beta chains from one sample sequenced in a study of CD8 T cells in Susac syndrome. An input of about 0.5 to 1 ug of RNA was subjected to reverse transcription using random hexamers. TCRdb independently ran MiXCR on the immunoSEQ multiplex PCR reads; one entry per CDR3 protein. This table has over 130,000 distinct CDR3 sequences, approximately 95% appearing once. Sequences were obtained from CD4+ T cells from PBMCs. These receptors were obtained from a human donor with multiple sclerosis.

V usage is TRBV20-1 and J usage is TRBJ2-5; D remains ambiguous. Germline-derived CDR1 and CDR2 are DFQATT and SNEGSKA (reference sequence). There are 13 residues in the CDR3. V lost 0 bases, J lost 4 bases, and 9 bases lay in between. In nucleotides, the CDR3 is TGCAGTGCTAGAGAGCAGGTTCGAGAGACCCAGTACTTC. It is translated as CSAREQVRETQYF.

The chain carries TRBV7-9 and TRBJ2-1; 12 nucleotides match TRBD2. Germline assignment: CDR1 SEHNR and CDR2 FQNEAQ (reference sequence). The CDR3 loop spans 15 amino acids. The CDR3 protein is CVVTLAGGTYNEQFF. CDR3 coding DNA: TGTGTAGTAACTCTAGCGGGAGGGACCTACAATGAGCAGTTCTTC.

The chain combines TRBV9 with TRBJ1-6; TRBD1 might be the D (5 bases). This CDR3 has 13 residues. Trimming stripped 2 bases from V and 14 bases from J, with 14 bases between. Germline V lookup: CDR1 SGDLS, CDR2 YYNGEE. The CDR3 DNA sequence: TGTGCCAGCAGCGTCGGGACCCCGGGCACCCTCCACTTT. Encoded protein: CASSVGTPGTLHF.

A word on this clonotype: The limits of the CDR3 on the DNA are not certain, so only TCRdb's listed CDR3 is given. The chain carries TRBV12-5 and TRBJ1-1; the DNA was not used to check the table's D call, TRBD1. The germline gives CDR1 LGHNT, CDR2 FRNRAP. The CDR3 totals 14 residues, both ends included. The CDR3 loop is CASTSGRVNTEAFF.

The V and J genes are TRBV5-1 and TRBJ1-1; TRBD1 is a possible D gene (5 bases). This CDR3 region has 15 residues. Germline-derived CDR1 and CDR2 are SGHRS and YFSETQ. Trimming removed 0 bases at V and 4 bases at J, with 13 bases between. The CDR3 nucleotides read TGCGCCAGCAGCTTGGCTACCAGGGACGGCACTGAAGCTTTCTTT. This sequence encodes CASSLATRDGTEAFF.

The chain recombines TRBV23-1 with TRBJ2-5; 12 positions match TRBD2. TRBV23-1 is known as an ORF, though its function is uncertain. The CDR3 is made up of 14 amino acids. The V and J ends lost 6 bases and 4 bases, in that order; junction bases with no gene match: 3. CDR3 in DNA: TGCGCCAGCAGACTAGCGGGGGGTAGAGAGACCCAGTACTTC. Residues: CASRLAGGRETQYF.

The genes are TRBV30 and TRBJ2-2; D is ambiguous. Trimming stripped 3 bases from V and 7 bases from J, with 12 bases between. Per germline, CDR1 GTSNPN and CDR2 SVGIG (reference sequence). The CDR3 totals 13 residues. This chain's CDR3 is CAWSSRVGGELFF. CDR3 nucleotide sequence: TGTGCCTGGAGCTCGCGAGTAGGCGGGGAGCTGTTTTTT.

V gene TRBV28 combines with J gene TRBJ1-6; TRBD1 matches 10 bases. The CDR3 covers 15 residues. Trimming took 6 bases from V and 2 from J; bases not matched to a gene: 1. Germline V gives CDR1 MDHEN, CDR2 SYDVKM. The CDR3 here is CASRTGGAYNSPLHF. CDR3 sequence (DNA): TGTGCCAGCAGGACAGGGGGCGCCTATAATTCACCCCTCCACTTT. The whole variable domain, filled in from reference TRBV28 and TRBJ1-6, reads DVKVTQSSRYLVKRTGEKVFLECVQDMDHENMFWYRQDPGLGLRLIYFSYDVKMKEKGDIPEGYSVSREKKERFSLILESASTNQTSMYLCASRTGGAYNSPLHFGNGTRLTVT.

The chain has TRBV28 and TRBJ2-5; D unclear. In germline, CDR1 is MDHEN, CDR2 SYDVKM. The germline V and J ends were trimmed by 5 bases and 2 bases, with 15 bases remaining between them. The CDR3 has 15 amino acids. The CDR3 sequence is CASSPRAKTQETQYF. For the CDR3, the DNA is TGTGCCAGCAGTCCCCGGGCCAAAACACAAGAGACCCAGTACTTC.

The chain uses TRBV29-1 and TRBJ1-1; tentatively, D is TRBD1 (6 bases). CDR1 is SQVTM and CDR2 is ANQGSEA in the germline V gene. The CDR3 loop spans 16 amino acids. Trimming took off 0 bases at V and 4 bases at J, with 18 bases between the two ends. The CDR3 nucleotides are TGCAGCGTTGAAGATCTTAAGACAGGAATGTTCACTGAAGCTTTCTTT. This gives the protein CSVEDLKTGMFTEAFF.

The V gene is TRBV9, the J gene TRBJ2-3; D call uncertain. CDR1 SGDLS and CDR2 YYNGEE come from the germline V gene. The V and J ends lost 1 base and 0 bases respectively, with 12 bases between them. The CDR3 is 16 residues long. The CDR3 region has the DNA TGTGCCAGCAGCGTATCCCCGGAGACTAGCACAGATACGCAGTATTTT. Protein product: CASSVSPETSTDTQYF. Filled out from reference TRBV9 and TRBJ2-3, the complete variable domain reads DSGVTQTPKHLITATGQRVTLRCSPRSGDLSVYWYQQSLDQGLQFLIQYYNGEERAKGNILERFSAQQFPDLHSELNLSSLELGDSALYFCASSVSPETSTDTQYFGPGTRLTVL.

The genes are TRBV29-1 and TRBJ2-7; the D call may be TRBD1 or TRBD2 (5 bases each). The germline CDR1 and CDR2 sequences are SQVTM and ANQGSEA. CDR3 length equals 12 residues. Trimming shortened V by 6 bases and J by 2 bases, and 11 bases separated the two germline ends. CDR3 coding DNA: TGCAGCGTCCGGGGCGACCCCTACGAGCAGTACTTC. Its protein product is CSVRGDPYEQYF.

The chain is built from TRBV29-1 and TRBJ2-2, with 10 bases that match TRBD2. The CDR3 is 15 residues long. Germline CDR1 and CDR2: SQVTM and ANQGSEA. Trimming at V came to 6 bases and at J to 0 bases, leaving 4 bases not matched to a gene. The CDR3 sequence is CSVVSGGTNTGELFF. The CDR3 region has the DNA TGCAGCGTCGTTAGCGGGGGGACGAACACCGGGGAGCTGTTTTTT.

This clonotype occurred once. This chain joins TRBV20-1 and TRBJ2-3; 8 bases line up with TRBD2. The germline V gene has CDR1 DFQATT and CDR2 SNEGSKA (reference sequence). The CDR3 is made up of 17 amino acids. Trimming cost V 3 bases and J 0 bases; bases outside gene matches: 11. The CDR3 reads CSASGGALVRSTDTQYF. The DNA for the CDR3 is TGCAGTGCTAGCGGGGGGGCCCTTGTGCGAAGCACAGATACGCAGTATTTT.

The J gene is TRBJ1-2, the V gene TRBV25-1, with D maybe TRBD1 (5 bases). The V and J ends lost 3 bases and 5 bases respectively, with 7 bases between them. The germline V gene encodes CDR1 MGHDK and CDR2 SYGVNS. This CDR3 contains 12 residues. CDR3 sequence (DNA): TGTGCCAGCAGTGACACAGGATATGGCTACACCTTC. The encoded protein is CASSDTGYGYTF.

This clonotype has just one count. The chain is built from TRBV29-1 and TRBJ2-4; D possibly corresponds to TRBD2 (6 bases). From germline, CDR1 is SQVTM and CDR2 ANQGSEA. With 5 bases removed from V and 6 bases from J, the gap between germline ends came to 17 bases. The CDR3 is 14 residues long. CDR3 region: CSVLRLVGRNIQYF. The CDR3 coding sequence is TGCAGCGTTTTGAGACTAGTGGGTCGAAACATTCAGTACTTC.

The chain employs TRBV14 and TRBJ2-3; TRBD2 matches at 7 bases. CDR3 length: 15 amino acids. Germline CDR1 reads SGHDN; CDR2 reads FVKESK. The junction had 7 bases not matched to a gene; V was cut back by 5 bases and J by 2 bases. CDR3 amino acids: CASSLSGASTDTQYF. CDR3 nucleotides: TGTGCCAGCAGCTTAAGCGGGGCCTCCACAGATACGCAGTATTTT. Based on the CDR3 plus reference TRBV14 and TRBJ2-3, the full variable domain is EAGVTQFPSHSVIEKGQTVTLRCDPISGHDNLYWYRRVMGKEIKFLLHFVKESKQDESGMPNNRFLAERTGGTYSTLKVQPAELEDSGVYFCASSLSGASTDTQYFGPGTRLTVL.

This chain uses TRBV20-1 with TRBJ2-7, with D tentatively TRBD1 or TRBD2 (5 bases each). Germline CDR1 reads DFQATT; CDR2 reads SNEGSKA (reference sequence). The CDR3 extends over 13 amino acids. The CDR3 spells CTVGEGNSHEQYF. The CDR3 nucleotides are TGCACTGTGGGGGAAGGGAATTCCCACGAGCAGTACTTC.

The chain links TRBV7-3 to TRBJ2-1; TRBD2 agrees at 13 bases. This CDR3 is 16 amino acids long. CDR1 is SGHTA and CDR2 is FQGTGA in the germline V gene. The J segment lost 8 bases and the V segment lost 2 bases, leaving 6 bases of the junction unmatched. DNA for the CDR3: TGTGCCAGCAGCTTACGGACTAGCGGGAGTAACCATGAGCAGTTCTTC. Amino acid sequence: CASSLRTSGSNHEQFF.

V and J are TRBV7-8 and TRBJ1-2; no definite D call. The CDR3 runs 17 residues. CDR1 and CDR2 (germline): SGHVS, FQNEAQ. V gave up 2 bases and J gave up 2 bases, with 18 bases separating them. The CDR3 DNA reads TGTGCCAGCAGCTTATTCGGACGGGGAAAAACGAACTATGGCTACACCTTC. Amino acids: CASSLFGRGKTNYGYTF.

The chain joins TRBV7-2 to TRBJ1-3; D remains unclear. With 5 bases removed from V and 0 bases from J, the gap between germline ends came to 11 bases. CDR3 length: 15 residues. CDR1 and CDR2 (germline): SGHTA, FQGNSA. DNA of the CDR3: TGTGCCAGCAGCCAGCTACCTAGCTCTGGAAACACCATATATTTT. Translating gives CASSQLPSSGNTIYF.